Listed below are T cell receptor beta chains from one sample, sequenced in a study of cytomegalovirus exposure and HLA in healthy donors. Assay used: immunoSEQ multiplex PCR; TCRdb lists only in-frame clones, some missing. This sample has 150,000 to 200,000 clones, with just under 80% found just once. Sample: PBMCs. The origin of the receptors is a woman between 25 and 40 years old in good health and CMV-seropositive. Each CDR3 is given with its conserved first and last residue. A D gene is named only where the DNA matches it firmly. Rows may omit the clone size; those that give it use once, few, many or a size class.

V gene: TRBV7-8
D gene: -
J gene: TRBJ1-1
clone size: -
CDR3 protein: CASSLASRDTEAFF
CDR3 DNA: TGTGCCAGCAGCTTAGCGAGCAGGGACACTGAAGCTTTCTTT

V gene: TRBV29-1
D gene: -
J gene: TRBJ1-2
clone size: -
CDR3 protein: CSVGRSESIYTF
CDR3 DNA: TGCAGCGTTGGGCGATCGGAGTCCATCTACACCTTC

V gene: TRBV15
D gene: TRBD1
J gene: TRBJ2-7
clone size: -
CDR3 protein: CATSSGTAHEQYF
CDR3 DNA: TGTGCCACCAGCAGTGGGACAGCTCACGAGCAGTACTTC

V gene: TRBV5-1
D gene: -
J gene: TRBJ2-1
clone size: -
CDR3 protein: CASSLDGVEQFF
CDR3 DNA: TGCGCCAGCAGCTTGGACGGGGTCGAGCAGTTCTTC

V gene: TRBV15
D gene: TRBD2
J gene: TRBJ2-7
clone size: few
CDR3 protein: CATSRVAGGAYEQYF
CDR3 DNA: TGTGCCACCAGCAGGGTAGCGGGAGGGGCCTACGAGCAGTACTTC

V gene: TRBV7-9
D gene: -
J gene: TRBJ2-5
clone size: -
CDR3 protein: CSSSLTGETQYF
CDR3 DNA: TGTTCCAGCAGCTTAACGGGGGAGACCCAGTACTTC

V gene: TRBV15
D gene: -
J gene: TRBJ1-5
clone size: -
CDR3 protein: CATSRGRVSGQPQHF
CDR3 DNA: TGTGCCACCAGCAGAGGACGGGTTTCTGGGCAGCCCCAGCATTTT

V gene: TRBV7-9
D gene: TRBD1
J gene: TRBJ1-1
clone size: -
CDR3 protein: CASSLAQGADTEAFF
CDR3 DNA: TGTGCCAGCAGCTTAGCGCAGGGGGCAGACACTGAAGCTTTCTTT

V gene: TRBV6-1
D gene: TRBD2
J gene: TRBJ2-7
clone size: -
CDR3 protein: CASSLTTSGTYEQYF
CDR3 DNA: TGTGCCAGCAGTTTAACCACTAGCGGGACATACGAGCAGTACTTC

V gene: TRBV5-4
D gene: TRBD1
J gene: TRBJ1-1
clone size: once
CDR3 protein: CAGGDRANTEAFF
CDR3 DNA: TGTGCCGGTGGGGACAGGGCAAACACTGAAGCTTTCTTT

V gene: TRBV6-4
D gene: TRBD2
J gene: TRBJ2-7
clone size: -
CDR3 protein: CASSESAEAGGRGEQYF
CDR3 DNA: TGTGCCAGCAGTGAAAGCGCCGAAGCGGGAGGTCGGGGGGAGCAGTACTTC

V gene: TRBV6-5
D gene: -
J gene: TRBJ2-3
clone size: -
CDR3 protein: CASSYRGPVDTQYF
CDR3 DNA: TGTGCCAGCAGTTACCGAGGGCCAGTAGATACGCAGTATTTT

V gene: TRBV18
D gene: TRBD1
J gene: TRBJ1-5
clone size: -
CDR3 protein: CASSPGTGAGQPQHF
CDR3 DNA: TGTGCCAGCTCACCTGGGACAGGGGCCGGTCAGCCCCAGCATTTT

V gene: TRBV15
D gene: -
J gene: TRBJ2-1
clone size: -
CDR3 protein: CATSRDFGGSYNEQFF
CDR3 DNA: TGTGCCACCAGCAGAGATTTCGGGGGCTCCTACAATGAGCAGTTCTTC

V gene: TRBV6-5
D gene: -
J gene: TRBJ2-1
clone size: -
CDR3 protein: CASSAELYDEQFF
CDR3 DNA: TGTGCCAGCAGTGCCGAACTCTACGATGAGCAGTTCTTC

V gene: TRBV6-5
D gene: -
J gene: TRBJ2-1
clone size: -
CDR3 protein: CASSYREGAYNEQFF
CDR3 DNA: TGTGCCAGCAGTTACAGAGAGGGCGCCTACAATGAGCAGTTCTTC

V gene: TRBV4-1
D gene: -
J gene: TRBJ2-7
clone size: few
CDR3 protein: CASSQDLQGLSYEQYF
CDR3 DNA: TGCGCCAGCAGCCAAGATCTGCAGGGGCTCTCCTACGAGCAGTACTTC

V gene: TRBV6-1
D gene: TRBD1
J gene: TRBJ2-7
clone size: -
CDR3 protein: CASSAQGGDYEQYF
CDR3 DNA: TGTGCCAGCAGTGCACAGGGGGGAGACTACGAGCAGTACTTC

V gene: TRBV2
D gene: -
J gene: TRBJ2-2
clone size: few
CDR3 protein: CASSEQGGNGELFF
CDR3 DNA: TGTGCCAGCAGTGAGCAGGGGGGAAACGGGGAGCTGTTTTTT

V gene: TRBV19
D gene: -
J gene: TRBJ1-5
clone size: -
CDR3 protein: CASSITGSNQPQHF
CDR3 DNA: TGTGCCAGTAGTATAACGGGAAGCAATCAGCCCCAGCATTTT

V gene: TRBV5-4
D gene: -
J gene: TRBJ2-1
clone size: -
CDR3 protein: CASSSGGPSSYNEQFF
CDR3 DNA: TGTGCCAGCAGCTCGGGGGGCCCTAGCTCCTACAATGAGCAGTTCTTC

V gene: TRBV6-6
D gene: TRBD1
J gene: TRBJ1-1
clone size: -
CDR3 protein: CASSPSRDRGTEAFF
CDR3 DNA: TGTGCCAGCAGCCCTTCCCGGGACAGGGGGACTGAAGCTTTCTTT

V gene: TRBV7-2
D gene: TRBD2
J gene: TRBJ2-1
clone size: -
CDR3 protein: CASSLERGGYNEQFF
CDR3 DNA: TGTGCCAGCAGCTTAGAGCGGGGGGGGTACAATGAGCAGTTCTTC

V gene: TRBV30
D gene: TRBD2
J gene: TRBJ2-7
clone size: -
CDR3 protein: CAWRGGELSYEQYF
CDR3 DNA: TGTGCCTGGAGGGGGGGGGAACTCTCCTACGAGCAGTACTTC

V gene: TRBV7-9
D gene: -
J gene: TRBJ1-6
clone size: -
CDR3 protein: CASSSNSRGPNNSPLHF
CDR3 DNA: TGTGCCAGCAGCTCGAACAGCAGGGGACCTAATAATTCACCCCTCCACTTT

V gene: TRBV25-1
D gene: -
J gene: TRBJ2-4
clone size: once
CDR3 protein: CASTDSTKNIQYF
CDR3 DNA: TGTGCCAGCACTGACAGTACCAAAAACATTCAGTACTTC

V gene: TRBV13
D gene: TRBD1
J gene: TRBJ2-3
clone size: few
CDR3 protein: CASSYYRGDRTDTQYF
CDR3 DNA: TGTGCCAGCAGCTATTACAGGGGAGATAGAACAGATACGCAGTATTTT